These 30 T cell receptor beta chains originate from one sample sequenced in a study of shared clonotypes between healthy human individuals. The repertoire was sequenced with immunoSEQ multiplex PCR; TCRdb's copy has only in-frame clones and lacks some. The sample holds about 510,000 clones, around 96% seen once. Sequenced material: naive CD4+ T cells sorted from blood. Subset in this sample: CD45RA+ positively selected. The origin of the receptors is a woman in her 30s in good health.

The chain carries TRBV15 and TRBJ1-1; D is uncertain. In germline, CDR1 is LNHNV, CDR2 YYDKDF (reference sequence). Trimming took 1 base from V and 7 from J, leaving 10 bases between them. The CDR3 has 13 residues. The CDR3 sequence: CATSRGTENEAFF. The CDR3 bases are TGTGCCACCAGCAGAGGGACCGAAAATGAAGCTTTCTTT.

The chain carries TRBV6-1 and TRBJ2-7, with D possibly being TRBD1 (6 bases). This CDR3 has 15 amino acids. V was shortened by 5 bases and J by 3 bases, with 17 bases between the two germline ends. Germline V gives CDR1 MNHNS, CDR2 SASEGT. CDR3 DNA: TGTGCCAGCAGTCGGCCAGATACAGGGTACTACGAGCAGTACTTC. Residues: CASSRPDTGYYEQYF.

As DNA, the CDR3 is TGCGCCAGCAGCCCGGGACTAGCGGCCGGGGAGCTGTTTTTT. Its translation: CASSPGLAAGELFF. The chain has TRBV5-1 and TRBJ2-2, with 11 nucleotides matching TRBD2. This CDR3 is built from 14 residues. CDR1 SGHRS and CDR2 YFSETQ come from the germline V gene. V was pared by 4 bases and J by 6 bases, with 2 bases of the junction left unmatched. Supplemented by reference TRBV5-1 and TRBJ2-2, the full variable domain reads KAGVTQTPRYLIKTRGQQVTLSCSPISGHRSVSWYQQTPGQGLQFLFEYFSETQRNKGNFPGRFSGRQFSNSRSEMNVSTLELGDSALYLCASSPGLAAGELFFGEGSRLTVL.

The chain uses TRBV7-8 and TRBJ1-3; a possible D gene is TRBD1 (5 bases). CDR3 length: 19 amino acids. CDR1 SGHVS and CDR2 FQNEAQ come from the germline V gene. Trimming took 8 bases from V and 0 from J, leaving 26 bases between them. For the CDR3, the DNA is TGTGCCAGCCGACCGAGTAGGGGACGCCCACTGTACTCTGGAAACACCATATATTTT. This codes for CASRPSRGRPLYSGNTIYF. Based on the CDR3 plus reference TRBV7-8 and TRBJ1-3, the full variable domain is GAGVSQSPRYKVAKRGQDVALRCDPISGHVSLFWYQQALGQGPEFLTYFQNEAQLDKSGLPSDRFFAERPEGSVSTLKIQRTQQEDSAVYLCASRPSRGRPLYSGNTIYFGEGSWLTVV.

The chain is built from TRBV28 and TRBJ2-7; 7 bases match TRBD1. The trim removed 2 bases at V and 4 bases at J, leaving 8 bases unmatched. CDR1 is MDHEN and CDR2 is SYDVKM in the germline V gene. The CDR3 extends over 15 amino acids. The CDR3 DNA reads as TGTGCCAGCAGTTTACCGTCGACAGGGCGTTACGAGCAGTACTTC. Protein sequence: CASSLPSTGRYEQYF.

The genes are TRBV7-9 and TRBJ1-2; weak D call: TRBD1 (5 bases). The germline gives CDR1 SEHNR, CDR2 FQNEAQ (reference sequence). Trimming pared 5 bases from V and 8 bases from J, leaving 15 bases between. The CDR3 contains 13 residues. The CDR3: CASSPESGHGYTF. CDR3 nucleotide sequence: TGTGCCAGCAGCCCAGAATCAGGGCACGGCTACACCTTC. Full variable domain (outside the CDR3, taken from reference TRBV7-9 and TRBJ1-2): DTGVSQNPRHKITKRGQNVTFRCDPISEHNRLYWYRQTLGQGPEFLTYFQNEAQLEKSRLLSDRFSAERPKGSFSTLEIQRTEQGDSAMYLCASSPESGHGYTFGSGTRLTVV.

This chain uses TRBV19 with TRBJ2-5; D remains unclear. V was clipped by 2 bases and J by 4 bases, with 20 bases between them. The CDR3 has 17 residues. Germline CDR1 is LNHDA and CDR2 is SQIVND (reference sequence). CDR3 amino acids: CASSIPGDGRRRETQYF. The CDR3 DNA is TGTGCCAGTAGTATACCTGGAGACGGAAGGCGTAGAGAGACCCAGTACTTC. The variable domain in full, completed from reference TRBV19 and TRBJ2-5, reads DGGITQSPKYLFRKEGQNVTLSCEQNLNHDAMYWYRQDPGQGLRLIYYSQIVNDFQKGDIAEGYSVSREKKESFPLTVTSAQKNPTAFYLCASSIPGDGRRRETQYFGPGTRLLVL.

This sequence joins TRBV28 and TRBJ2-3; TRBD2 matches at 8 bases. The CDR3 loop spans 16 amino acids. The J segment lost 3 bases and the V segment lost 4 bases, leaving 9 bases of the junction unmatched. Germline V lookup: CDR1 MDHEN, CDR2 SYDVKM. The CDR3 DNA reads as TGTGCCAGCAGTTCCTCCTTCGGGGGGGGTACAGATACGCAGTATTTT. Protein sequence: CASSSSFGGGTDTQYF.

The chain uses TRBV28 and TRBJ1-2; D is ambiguous. In germline, CDR1 is MDHEN, CDR2 SYDVKM. CDR3 length equals 13 residues. V lost 7 bases, J lost 0 bases, and 9 bases lay in between. The CDR3 nucleotides read TGTGCCAGCAAACCGGACCCTAACTATGGCTACACCTTC. Translating it yields CASKPDPNYGYTF.

This clone was observed once. The chain carries TRBV7-9 and TRBJ2-3; 10 bases match TRBD2. Germline V lookup: CDR1 SEHNR, CDR2 FQNEAQ (reference sequence). Germline trimming cut 5 bases from V and 2 bases from J; bases unmatched to any gene: 4. The CDR3 contains 15 residues. The DNA for the CDR3 is TGTGCCAGCAGCCATAGCGGGAGGAACACAGATACGCAGTATTTT. It encodes CASSHSGRNTDTQYF.

This clone occurred once. The CDR3 DNA follows: TGTGCCAGCAGACCCCCAGGGACCTACGAGCAGTACTTC. This encodes CASRPPGTYEQYF. This chain links TRBV6-5 with TRBJ2-5, with a possible D match to TRBD1 (5 bases). The J call may be incorrect, as the DNA end agrees better with TRBJ2-7. The CDR3 extends over 13 amino acids. Germline V gives CDR1 MNHEY, CDR2 SVGAGI.

The gene calls are TRBV25-1 and TRBJ2-5; D ambiguous. The length of the CDR3 is 13 residues. In germline, CDR1 is MGHDK, CDR2 SYGVNS. The germline V and J ends were trimmed by 2 bases and 4 bases, with 8 bases remaining between them. The CDR3 bases are TGTGCCAGCAGTGAACAAGACCGAGAGACCCAGTACTTC. Protein product: CASSEQDRETQYF.

This chain uses TRBV7-9 with TRBJ1-4; tentatively, D is TRBD1 (5 bases). This CDR3 spans 14 amino acids. The germline V gene encodes CDR1 SEHNR and CDR2 FQNEAQ (reference sequence). Trimming shortened V by 0 bases and J by 4 bases, and 6 bases separated the two germline ends. The CDR3: CASSLAGGNEKLFF. In DNA, the CDR3 is TGTGCCAGCAGCTTAGCCGGGGGTAATGAAAAACTGTTTTTT.

The CDR3: CASREGVAGAYEQYF. In nucleotides, the CDR3 is TGTGCCAGCAGAGAGGGGGTAGCGGGGGCCTACGAGCAGTACTTC. The chain has TRBV6-5 and TRBJ2-7, with TRBD2 matching 9 bases. The CDR3 is 15 residues long. V was clipped by 6 bases and J by 2 bases; unmatched bases: 8. Germline CDR1 MNHEY, CDR2 SVGAGI.

The V and J genes are TRBV7-9 and TRBJ1-1; TRBD1 matches at 7 bases. Germline trimming cut 6 bases from V and 1 base from J; bases unmatched to any gene: 5. Germline loops: CDR1 SEHNR, CDR2 FQNEAQ (reference sequence). This CDR3 spans 14 amino acids. The CDR3 protein is CASRRTGENTEAFF. The CDR3 DNA sequence: TGTGCCAGCAGGCGGACAGGCGAGAACACTGAAGCTTTCTTT.

As DNA, the CDR3 is TGTGCCAGCAGCGTAGGGGTCGGGGTTTGGGATACGCAGTATTTT. Amino acid sequence: CASSVGVGVWDTQYF. V gene TRBV9 combines with J gene TRBJ2-3; TRBD2 might be the D (5 bases). V lost 0 bases to trimming and J lost 6 bases, with 14 bases between them. In germline, CDR1 is SGDLS, CDR2 YYNGEE. The CDR3 extends over 15 amino acids.

V usage is TRBV29-1 and J usage is TRBJ2-1; possibly TRBD1 for D (6 bases). The CDR3 is 13 amino acids. Germline-derived CDR1 and CDR2 are SQVTM and ANQGSEA. Between the trimmed V and J ends, which lost 3 bases and 9 bases, there was a span of 15 bases. CDR3 bases: TGCAGCGTTGACGAGGTGGGGGCAAGTGAGCAGTTCTTC. It yields the protein CSVDEVGASEQFF.

V gene TRBV7-9 combines with J gene TRBJ2-5; D gene unclear. The J call may be incorrect, as the DNA end agrees better with TRBJ2-7. Germline lookup yields CDR1 SEHNR and CDR2 FQNEAQ (reference sequence). The CDR3 totals 14 residues. CDR3 nucleotides: TGTGCCAGCAGCTTAGATCTACGCCCCTACGAGCAGTACTTC. Its protein is CASSLDLRPYEQYF.

The CDR3 region is CASSQIDREPYNEQFF. CDR3 in DNA: TGTGCCAGCAGTCAGATCGACAGGGAGCCCTACAATGAGCAGTTCTTC. The rearrangement uses TRBV28 and TRBJ2-1; 7 nucleotides line up with TRBD1. Germline V gene lookup returns CDR1 MDHEN and CDR2 SYDVKM. With 5 bases clipped from V and 2 bases from J, the junction kept 9 bases outside the gene matches. The CDR3 spans 16 residues. The whole variable domain, filled in from reference TRBV28 and TRBJ2-1, reads DVKVTQSSRYLVKRTGEKVFLECVQDMDHENMFWYRQDPGLGLRLIYFSYDVKMKEKGDIPEGYSVSREKKERFSLILESASTNQTSMYLCASSQIDREPYNEQFFGPGTRLTVL.

This rearrangement joins TRBV19 to TRBJ1-5; TRBD1 matches at 7 bases. After removal of 6 bases from V and 2 bases from J, the junction contained 7 bases not matched to a gene. From germline, CDR1 is LNHDA and CDR2 SQIVND (reference sequence). This CDR3 is built from 15 residues. The CDR3 DNA reads as TGTGCCAGTAGCACAGGGGTTGGTGGCAATCAGCCCCAGCATTTT. It specifies CASSTGVGGNQPQHF.

The V call is TRBV9, the J call TRBJ2-1; perhaps TRBD1 as D (5 bases). CDR3 length: 18 amino acids. V lost 0 bases and J 4 bases, leaving 20 bases between the germline ends. Germline values: CDR1 SGDLS, CDR2 YYNGEE. The chain's CDR3 is CASSVDGRQGITYNEQFF. The CDR3 DNA reads as TGTGCCAGCAGCGTAGATGGTCGGCAGGGCATAACTTACAATGAGCAGTTCTTC.

The rearrangement uses TRBV28 and TRBJ1-6; D call uncertain. Germline CDR1 reads MDHEN; CDR2 reads SYDVKM. Trimming took off 3 bases at V and 0 bases at J, with 3 bases between the two ends. This CDR3 spans 14 amino acids. The CDR3 DNA follows: TGTGCCAGCAGTTTGAGCTCCTATAATTCACCCCTCCACTTT. As protein: CASSLSSYNSPLHF.

The rearrangement uses TRBV5-6 and TRBJ2-7, with TRBD2 identical over 13 bases. V was pared by 2 bases and J by 5 bases, with 4 bases of the junction left unmatched. The length of the CDR3 is 15 residues. Germline loops: CDR1 SGHDT, CDR2 YYEEEE. CDR3 coding DNA: TGTGCCAGCAGCTTCGGACTAGCGGGAGCCAACGAGCAGTACTTC. Protein sequence: CASSFGLAGANEQYF.

The chain employs TRBV4-2 and TRBJ2-1; D gene unclear. In germline, CDR1 is LGHNA, CDR2 YNFKEQ. The CDR3 has 13 residues. Trimming pared 7 bases from V and 5 bases from J, leaving 12 bases between. CDR3 sequence reads: CASNLFLDNEQFF. The CDR3 coding sequence is TGTGCCAGCAACCTCTTTTTGGACAATGAGCAGTTCTTC.

The gene calls are TRBV28 and TRBJ2-2; 8 bases agree with TRBD1. The germline V gene encodes CDR1 MDHEN and CDR2 SYDVKM. The V and J ends lost 5 bases and 5 bases, in that order; junction bases with no gene match: 10. The CDR3 has 16 amino acids. The CDR3 reads CASSRTGFRGTGELFF. CDR3 coding DNA: TGTGCCAGCAGTCGGACAGGGTTTAGAGGGACCGGGGAGCTGTTTTTT.

The genes are TRBV28 and TRBJ2-5; maybe TRBD1 (5 bases). The last part of the DNA fits TRBJ2-7 better; the J call may be wrong. This CDR3 comprises 15 residues. Germline CDR1 MDHEN, CDR2 SYDVKM. This CDR3 is CASSDLSGYNDEQYF. The CDR3 DNA is TGTGCCAGCAGCGACCTCTCAGGGTACAACGACGAGCAGTACTTC.

The rearrangement uses TRBV28 and TRBJ2-2; no clear D. This CDR3 comprises 14 residues. V gave up 5 bases and J gave up 5 bases, with 12 bases separating them. CDR1 is MDHEN, CDR2 SYDVKM, per germline. As DNA, the CDR3 is TGTGCCAGCAGTCAAGATGTAAGGACCGGGGAGCTGTTTTTT. Translated, it gives CASSQDVRTGELFF.

The rearrangement uses TRBV4-1 and TRBJ1-1, with unresolved D. Trimming cost V 6 bases and J 1 base, with 9 bases left between them. Per germline, CDR1 MGHRA and CDR2 YSYEKL. This CDR3 comprises 13 residues. CDR3 protein: CASRRTGNTEAFF. The CDR3 coding sequence is TGCGCCAGCAGGCGCACGGGGAACACTGAAGCTTTCTTT.

Here the CDR3 reads CASSTGHPPSGYTF. As DNA, the CDR3 is TGTGCCAGCAGTACCGGACACCCCCCAAGTGGCTACACCTTC. The J gene is TRBJ1-2, the V gene TRBV28; D is possibly TRBD1 (5 bases). V was pared by 5 bases and J by 7 bases, with 17 bases between. Germline values: CDR1 MDHEN, CDR2 SYDVKM. The CDR3 is made up of 14 amino acids.

V gene TRBV4-1 combines with J gene TRBJ2-1, with 11 bases that match TRBD2. Unmatched junction bases numbered 4, after V lost 4 bases and J lost 2 bases. This CDR3 is built from 16 residues. CDR1 is MGHRA, CDR2 YSYEKL, per germline. The CDR3 protein is CASSPLGLAAYNEQFF. The CDR3 DNA follows: TGCGCCAGCAGCCCCTTGGGACTAGCGGCCTACAATGAGCAGTTCTTC.